A selection of T cell receptor beta chains follows, all from one sample in a study of T cell responses to AZD1222 COVID-19 vaccine. The table came from immunoSEQ multiplex PCR; TCRdb's copy has only in-frame clones and leaves some out. The top ten hold around 3.5% of the sample, which has about 140,000 clones, more than 85% seen once. The sequenced sample was peripheral blood, obtained 28 days after the second AZD1222 dose. Every receptor here comes from an adult who received the AZD1222 COVID-19 vaccine. CDR3s include the opening cysteine and the closing phenylalanine or tryptophan. The D gene is left open where the match is weak. Only part of the rows carry a size: once, few, many, or a class if the clone is expanded.

cdr3_aa,cdr3_nt,clone_size,v_call,d_call,j_call
CASGTGTWSTEAFF,TGTGCCAGCGGCACCGGGACCTGGAGCACTGAAGCTTTCTTT,NA,TRBV25-1,NA,TRBJ1-1
CASITRGQGNSPLHF,TGTGCCAGCATAACAAGGGGACAGGGAAATTCACCCCTCCACTTT,once,TRBV28,TRBD1,TRBJ1-6
CQSGSTNEQFF,TGTCAGAGCGGGAGTACCAATGAGCAGTTCTTC,NA,TRBV28,TRBD2,TRBJ2-1
CSVWSVGQGRSEQYF,TGCAGCGTGTGGAGCGTGGGACAGGGGCGGTCCGAGCAGTACTTC,NA,TRBV29-1,TRBD1,TRBJ2-7
CSVRDASYEQYF,TGCAGCGTTCGGGACGCCTCCTACGAGCAGTACTTC,once,TRBV29-1,NA,TRBJ2-7
CASSLFQVMETQYF,TGTGCCAGCTCCCTTTTTCAGGTTATGGAGACCCAGTACTTC,NA,TRBV5-5,NA,TRBJ2-5
CASSLGQGEQYGYTF,TGTGCCAGCAGCTTGGGACAGGGGGAACAGTATGGCTACACCTTC,once,TRBV5-5,TRBD1,TRBJ1-2
CASSLTGGRGGYTF,TGTGCCAGCAGCTTAACAGGGGGCCGCGGTGGCTACACCTTC,NA,TRBV5-4,TRBD1,TRBJ1-2
CASSFRGSGLRGEQFF,TGTGCCAGCAGCTTCAGGGGCAGCGGCCTAAGAGGTGAGCAGTTCTTC,NA,TRBV11-2,NA,TRBJ2-1
CASSNSQGPLYNEQFF,TGCGCCAGCAGCAATTCGCAGGGACCTTTATACAATGAGCAGTTCTTC,NA,TRBV4-1,NA,TRBJ2-1
CASSDRSNF,TGTGCCAGCAGTGATCGGTCGAATTTT,NA,TRBV2,NA,TRBJ1-1
CASSPRQETNYGYTF,TGTGCCAGTAGTCCCCGACAGGAAACTAACTATGGCTACACCTTC,NA,TRBV19,NA,TRBJ1-2
CASSEGRRNPNSPLHF,TGTGCCAGCTCCGAAGGGCGCAGAAATCCCAATTCACCCCTCCACTTT,NA,TRBV5-4,NA,TRBJ1-6
CASSYSSGTGERGAFF,TGTGCCAGCAGTTACTCTTCCGGGACAGGGGAGCGAGGAGCTTTCTTT,NA,TRBV6-5,TRBD1,TRBJ1-1
CASSYSRDRANEQYF,TGTGCCAGCAGTTACTCGAGGGACAGGGCCAACGAGCAGTACTTC,few,TRBV6-2/TRBV6-3,TRBD1,TRBJ2-7
CASSLREGDNSPLHF,TGTGCCAGCAGCCTAAGAGAAGGGGATAATTCACCCCTCCACTTT,NA,TRBV9,NA,TRBJ1-6
CASRPGQMNTEAFF,TGTGCCAGCAGGCCGGGACAGATGAACACTGAAGCTTTCTTT,NA,TRBV27,TRBD1,TRBJ1-1
CASRCMASGANVLTF,TGTGCCAGCAGATGCATGGCCTCTGGGGCCAACGTCCTGACTTTC,few,TRBV27,NA,TRBJ2-6
CATRREGEQYF,TGTGCCACGCGGCGGGAGGGGGAGCAGTACTTC,once,TRBV3-1/TRBV3-2,TRBD2,TRBJ2-7
CASSLEQGETQYF,TGTGCCAGCAGCTTGGAACAGGGTGAGACCCAGTACTTC,NA,TRBV5-8,NA,TRBJ2-5
CASSVDKGYDEQFF,TGTGCCAGCAGCGTAGATAAGGGTTACGATGAGCAGTTCTTC,NA,TRBV9,NA,TRBJ2-1
CAFLSGDQDFGEQFF,TGCGCCTTCCTCTCTGGGGATCAGGACTTTGGTGAGCAGTTCTTC,NA,TRBV23-1,NA,TRBJ2-1
CASSEAHRSYEQYF,TGTGCCAGCAGTGAAGCGCACAGAAGCTACGAGCAGTACTTC,NA,TRBV6-1,NA,TRBJ2-7
CASSKDRLNTEAFF,TGTGCCAGCAGCAAGGACAGGCTGAACACTGAAGCTTTCTTT,NA,TRBV21-1,NA,TRBJ1-1
CASSPRGNTIYF,TGTGCCAGCAGTCCCCGAGGGAACACCATATATTTT,NA,TRBV28,NA,TRBJ1-3
CASSKRSVFGSNQPQHF,TGTGCCAGCAGCAAGCGGAGTGTATTCGGAAGCAATCAGCCCCAGCATTTT,NA,TRBV21-1,NA,TRBJ1-5
CASSQDSPGQSYYGYTF,TGCGCCAGCAGCCAAGATTCCCCGGGACAGAGTTACTATGGCTACACCTTC,NA,TRBV4-1,TRBD1,TRBJ1-2
CASAPGPFQYEQYF,TGTGCTAGTGCTCCAGGCCCTTTTCAGTACGAGCAGTACTTC,NA,TRBV12-5,NA,TRBJ2-7
CASSLGISTDTQYF,TGTGCCAGCAGCTTAGGGATCTCGACAGATACGCAGTATTTT,NA,TRBV5-5,NA,TRBJ2-3
CASSQELAATANYGYTF,TGTGCCAGCAGCCAAGAACTGGCAGCGACCGCTAACTATGGCTACACCTTC,few,TRBV4-2,NA,TRBJ1-2
CASLAGAREKLFF,TGTGCCAGCCTGGCAGGGGCGCGCGAAAAACTGTTTTTT,NA,TRBV12-3/TRBV12-4,NA,TRBJ1-4
CASTPRGGRTGRKYF,TGTGCCAGCACGCCCCGAGGGGGGCGGACAGGGAGAAAGTATTTT,NA,TRBV28,TRBD1,TRBJ2-3
CASSGTGRSYEQYF,TGTGCCAGTTCAGGGACAGGGAGGTCCTACGAGCAGTACTTC,NA,TRBV19,TRBD1,TRBJ2-7
CASSPRTGVNTEAFF,TGTGCCAGCTCACCCCGGACAGGGGTTAACACTGAAGCTTTCTTT,NA,TRBV18,TRBD1,TRBJ1-1
CASSWTGSGGYTF,TGTGCCAGCTCATGGACAGGGTCGGGAGGCTACACCTTC,NA,TRBV18,TRBD1,TRBJ1-2
CATSRVGGAVRGELFF,TGTGCCACCAGCAGAGTCGGGGGAGCGGTTCGGGGGGAGCTGTTTTTT,once,TRBV15,NA,TRBJ2-2
CASSLKRVSYEQYF,TGTGCCAGCAGTTTAAAAAGGGTGTCTTATGAGCAGTACTTC,NA,TRBV27,NA,TRBJ2-7
CASGLGLAGVNEQFF,TGTGCTAGTGGTTTGGGACTAGCGGGAGTCAATGAGCAGTTCTTC,NA,TRBV12-5,TRBD2,TRBJ2-1
CASSYSTLAYEQYF,TGTGCCAGCAGTTACTCGACTCTCGCCTACGAGCAGTACTTC,NA,TRBV6-2/TRBV6-3,NA,TRBJ2-7
CASSVNYGYTF,TGTGCCAGCAGCGTGAACTATGGCTACACCTTC,NA,TRBV5-6,NA,TRBJ1-2
CASSEAGGGYTF,TGTGCCAGCAGTGAAGCCGGGGGCGGCTACACCTTC,NA,TRBV2,NA,TRBJ1-2
CASSLDPSGYYEQYF,TGTGCCAGCAGCCTAGATCCTAGCGGTTACTACGAGCAGTACTTC,NA,TRBV7-3,TRBD2,TRBJ2-7
CASKITSKETQYF,TGTGCCAGCAAGATCACTAGTAAAGAGACCCAGTACTTC,NA,TRBV6-5,NA,TRBJ2-5
CASRGYSNQPQHF,TGTGCCAGCAGAGGGTACAGCAATCAGCCCCAGCATTTT,NA,TRBV27,NA,TRBJ1-5
CASSLRKDRENEQFF,TGTGCCAGTAGTCTAAGAAAGGACAGAGAGAATGAGCAGTTCTTC,once,TRBV19,NA,TRBJ2-1
CASSSRGSGMPDTQYF,TGCGCCAGCAGCTCCCGGGGTAGCGGGATGCCAGATACGCAGTATTTT,NA,TRBV5-1,TRBD2,TRBJ2-3
CASIYRTNTEAFF,TGTGCCAGCATTTACAGGACTAACACTGAAGCTTTCTTT,NA,TRBV6-5,NA,TRBJ1-1
CASEGRENEKLFF,TGTGCCAGTGAAGGGCGGGAGAATGAAAAACTGTTTTTT,NA,TRBV19,NA,TRBJ1-4
CASITGGVSYGYTF,TGTGCCAGCATTACAGGCGGTGTGTCTTATGGCTACACCTTC,NA,TRBV6-5,NA,TRBJ1-2
CASSITVQSYEQYF,TGTGCCAGTAGTATTACGGTCCAGTCCTACGAGCAGTACTTC,NA,TRBV19,NA,TRBJ2-7
CASRRGRQDNEKLFF,TGTGCCAGCAGGAGGGGGCGACAGGATAATGAAAAACTGTTTTTT,NA,TRBV6-5,TRBD1,TRBJ1-4
CASSTSNSPLHF,TGTGCCAGCAGCACCAGTAATTCACCCCTCCACTTT,NA,TRBV12-3/TRBV12-4,NA,TRBJ1-6
CASSIGPDAGDIQYF,TGTGCCAGTAGTATAGGCCCAGACGCGGGGGACATTCAGTACTTC,NA,TRBV19,TRBD2,TRBJ2-4
CASSPLGGRPQETQYF,TGTGCCAGCAGCCCCCTAGGGGGCCGGCCCCAAGAGACCCAGTACTTC,once,TRBV9,TRBD1,TRBJ2-5
CASSPETGMGGYTF,TGCGCCAGCAGCCCCGAGACGGGAATGGGTGGCTACACCTTC,NA,TRBV5-1,NA,TRBJ1-2
CASNPEGTTEAFF,TGTGCCAGCAACCCGGAGGGGACCACTGAAGCTTTCTTT,NA,TRBV21-1,NA,TRBJ1-1
CASGRSTGYF,TGTGCCTCCGGACGGTCCACGGGGTATTTT,NA,TRBV28,NA,TRBJ2-3